This TCR beta chain was captured by sequencing in a study of cytomegalovirus exposure and HLA in healthy donors (dated by TCRdb to 2015 to 2018). Background for the entire study: An earlier analysis of approximately 640 of the donors reported about 290 Gb of sequence data and more than 90 million unique TCR beta sequences from roughly 200 million T cells. Donor age, sex, ethnicity and CMV serostatus were compiled alongside the repertoire data. The T cell repertoires of 550 to 850 subjects were profiled by immunosequencing and related to cytomegalovirus serostatus. A separate validation cohort of approximately 130 different subjects was used in addition to the roughly 700-subject first cohort. HLA typing covered class I and class II loci at four-digit resolution. In a later analysis, previously published TCR beta repertoires from 600 to 850 donors were re-analyzed and high-resolution HLA genotyping was added so that TCR occurrence patterns could be studied. The study combined high-throughput TCR immunosequencing, statistical association of individual TCRs with disease status, and machine learning to predict cytomegalovirus infection status. An earlier analysis of 587 of the donors applied high-throughput TCR beta sequencing to assess whether each TCR beta V gene segment acted as functional or pseudogenic. A few DR-DQ haplotypes were handled as single units for association and clustering because linkage in the cohort was strong. The study aimed to test whether cataloging public T cell receptors could reveal signatures of past pathogen exposure. In a later genetic analysis, genome-wide SNP genotypes for about 55% of the roughly 700 donors were used, and that subset was treated as a discovery cohort. Typing coverage differed by locus: A, B, C, DRB1 and DQB1 were typed in about 620-630 donors, DQA1 in 500 to 550, DPA1 in roughly 590, and DPB1 in around 440. The later analysis used no new phenotypic data to find candidate immune exposures, relying instead on TCR beta sequences and their occurrence across donors. Among several hundred genotyped donors of the cohort, an average of around 240,000 unique TCR beta nucleotide sequences was sequenced per donor, of which roughly 17% were non-productive. An early release that covered about 600 HLA-typed donors contained 300 to 350 gigabases of sequencing data and some 87 million unique TCR sequences. Of the roughly 430 genotyped donors, about 80% fell in the genetic ancestry cluster associated with self-reported Caucasian donors. All discovery cohort repertoires had been generated on a single sequencing platform.

A word on this clone: Its antigen is currently not known. Nothing much larger sits one base from this clone, and base qualities are not available.

The method was the immunoSEQ multiplex PCR assay. A mixture of 60 forward primers for TCR Vbeta segments and 13 reverse primers for TCR Jbeta segments was used in the multiplex PCR. The CDR3 region of rearranged TCR beta genes was amplified from genomic DNA with a multiplex PCR assay. Amplified TCR beta libraries were sequenced as 87-base-pair reads on the Illumina HiSeq System. Regarding the original processing steps: Across the 500 to 700 repertoires, a later analysis counted tens of millions of unique TCR beta chains, roughly 11 million of which were shared by at least two donors. To remove PCR and sequencing errors, raw reads were error-corrected and collapsed into unique sequences using a nearest-neighbor algorithm that merged closely related sequences. CDR3 sequences were aligned to IMGT reference sequences to assign V, D and J gene segments. For a sequence to be retained, a match of at least six nucleotides to both a V gene segment and a J gene segment was required. Rearrangements were classified as productive when the CDR3 lacked stop codons and remained in frame with V and J, and all other rearrangements were classified as non-productive. CDR3 was defined by IMGT convention, running from the second conserved V-encoded cysteine to the conserved J-encoded phenylalanine. Sequences without an unambiguous match to a single V gene segment were excluded from the earlier analysis of approximately 600 of the donors. An earlier analysis of 587 of the donors classified V segments as functional when productive rearrangements were above 56.7% and as segregating when the standard deviation between donors was above 5%. A statistical classification framework was developed to diagnose cytomegalovirus status using the catalog of TCR beta chain sequences. V and J gene assignment, in a later analysis, came from comparing TCR nucleotide sequences with IMGT/GENE-DB human TR gene sequences. A later analysis assigned CDR3 sequences and most-parsimonious VDJ recombination scenarios with the TCRdist pipeline. In a later analysis, each TCR beta chain was defined by its CDR3 amino acid sequence together with its V-gene family, and reads lacking a unique V-gene family were excluded. To address suspected cross-contamination and a sequencing artifact, a later analysis removed 550 to 750 highly shared, low-generation-probability nucleotide sequences. In a later analysis, a clonal expansion index was calculated for each public chain from normalized within-repertoire ranks of inferred template counts. Generation probabilities in a later analysis came from a VDJ recombination model fitted to out-of-frame rearrangements, and those results were checked against IGoR. A later analysis scored TCR-TCR, TCR-HLA and TCR-CMV co-occurrence with hypergeometric tests, applying a repertoire-size bias correction to TCR pairs. In a later analysis, false discovery rates were estimated by permuting HLA or CMV assignments 20 times. In a later analysis, co-occurring TCRs were grouped using DBSCAN, with TCRdist sequence similarity added in when clustering inside HLA-allele-positive subsets. Repertoires with fewer than 30,000 or more than 120,000 public chains, plus five repertoires with anomalous nucleotide sharing, were excluded from co-occurrence clustering. Held by TCRdb, this immuneACCESS table contains in-frame sequences only and omits some clones. Under half of the omission traces to an unresolved V gene where checked; the cause of the rest is unknown. That table supplies the V and J calls and clone size; D and trimming were determined from the DNA. The sample data list more than 100,000 clones, and roughly 68% of these were observed just once. About 6% of the sample comes from the top ten.

Here is what the overall study found, with its caveats: Correlated functional status among segregating V segments might reflect linkage disequilibrium, but an unknown experimental factor could not be ruled out. At a false discovery rate of 0.05, a later analysis linked roughly 17,000 TCR beta sequences to specific HLA alleles. The study listed 150 to 200 TCR beta chains as associated with cytomegalovirus. In vitro tests confirmed that a few of the cytomegalovirus-associated TCR beta chains recognize cytomegalovirus antigens. According to a later analysis, most CMV-associated TCR beta chains appeared to be HLA-restricted, and the HLA associations seemed to be driven largely by CMV exposure. In a later analysis, several top co-occurrence clusters were reported to appear linked to parvovirus B19, influenza, CMV and Epstein-Barr virus. Only TCR beta chains were sequenced in this cohort, and the absence of alpha or paired-chain data limited detectable features. According to the authors, the approach could potentially be generalized to other disease states and immunological phenotypes. The 87-base-pair reads could not distinguish some IMGT-functional V segments, including TRBV6-2 and TRBV6-3, so those segments were excluded. A later genetic analysis associated a missense DCLRE1C variant with V-gene and J-gene trimming of TCR beta chains, and an independent cohort replicated the association. Because counts were too low, roughly 16 rarely observed V segments, including chromosome 9 orphons, were left out of the earlier analysis of approximately 580 of the donors. In a later analysis, HLA-associated TCR beta chains showed more clonal expansion and lower generation probabilities than non-associated chains that were equally common. When HLA alleles, especially DR and DQ, strongly co-occurred, attributing TCR associations to individual alleles was difficult. The presence/absence analyses assumed that sequencing depth was roughly uniform across donors, and that assumption may not be true. For the cohort, immune exposure information was limited to CMV serostatus. A further reported finding was that TCR beta sequences accurately predicted the HLA-A and HLA-B alleles for most subjects in the first cohort. The classifier was reported to diagnose cytomegalovirus status with high specificity and sensitivity in both the original and validation cohorts. Compared with the roughly 670-donor mean, donors in an Asian-associated ancestry cluster had fewer N-insertions in productive TCRs, according to a later genetic analysis. An earlier analysis of approximately 570 of the donors showed that most TCR beta V segments appeared in productive rearrangements either about 87% or about 30% of the time, which broadly matched IMGT annotations. HLA typing was unavailable for some donors at each locus, so association tests used only the typed subset. A cluster of highly shared sequence variants was judged likely to represent a technical artifact of the sequencing pipeline. Across donors, most TCR sequences were observed very rarely, whereas some public TCRs were present in many individuals. In a later analysis, TCR association rates were found to vary across HLA loci, with the most associated TCRs seen for DRB1 alleles and the fewest for HLA-C alleles.

The germline V gene supplies CDR1 SGHRS and CDR2 YFSETQ. V loses 7 bases at its end and J loses 0 bases; junction bases beyond the gene matches: 3. Counted from cysteine to phenylalanine, this CDR3 has 14 amino acids. Only the CDR3 DNA stays, 42 bases, in frame from base 1. The cohort consisted of hundreds of healthy bone marrow donors. At the time of sampling, all cohort members were nominally healthy, though unrecorded immune exposures were likely present. The donor tested CMV seropositive, placing the donor among the roughly 300 seropositive members of the cohort. A peripheral blood sample was collected from each donor, and TCR beta sequencing was performed on peripheral blood mononuclear cells. Genomic DNA was extracted from the blood cell samples with the Qiagen DNeasy Blood Extraction Kit.

The sequence was obtained from a woman aged 45-65 years in good health and CMV-seropositive. Input material: PBMCs. The V and J genes are TRBV5-1 and TRBJ2-2; 7 bases in the middle match TRBD2. The DNA reads as follows: TGCGCCAGCCAAGCGGGGCCGAACACCGGGGAGCTGTTTTTT. It translates to CASQAGPNTGELFF. Reference TRBV5-1 and TRBJ2-2 genes cover what lies past the CDR3, so the full variable domain is KAGVTQTPRYLIKTRGQQVTLSCSPISGHRSVSWYQQTPGQGLQFLFEYFSETQRNKGNFPGRFSGRQFSNSRSEMNVSTLELGDSALYLCASQAGPNTGELFFGEGSRLTVL.